This T cell receptor beta chain emerged from a study of cytomegalovirus exposure and HLA in healthy donors. PCR was performed using 60 Vbeta and 13 Jbeta primers. This table comes from immunoSEQ multiplex PCR, and its TCRdb copy is limited to in-frame clones, with some not included. Of roughly 48,000 clones in the sample, around 69% were seen once. With V trimmed by 0 bases and J by 1 base, 4 bases remained unmatched. Germline assignment: CDR1 SNHLY and CDR2 FYNNEI. This CDR3 is 17 amino acids long. The material sequenced was PBMCs. The clonotype comes from a woman aged 25-40 years in good health and CMV-seronegative. The chain recombines TRBV2 with TRBJ2-2; the match to TRBD2 covers 8 bases. In DNA form, the CDR3 reads TGTGCCAGCAGTGAAGCCGGGCTAGCGGGGAACACCGGGGAGCTGTTTTTT. It specifies CASSEAGLAGNTGELFF.